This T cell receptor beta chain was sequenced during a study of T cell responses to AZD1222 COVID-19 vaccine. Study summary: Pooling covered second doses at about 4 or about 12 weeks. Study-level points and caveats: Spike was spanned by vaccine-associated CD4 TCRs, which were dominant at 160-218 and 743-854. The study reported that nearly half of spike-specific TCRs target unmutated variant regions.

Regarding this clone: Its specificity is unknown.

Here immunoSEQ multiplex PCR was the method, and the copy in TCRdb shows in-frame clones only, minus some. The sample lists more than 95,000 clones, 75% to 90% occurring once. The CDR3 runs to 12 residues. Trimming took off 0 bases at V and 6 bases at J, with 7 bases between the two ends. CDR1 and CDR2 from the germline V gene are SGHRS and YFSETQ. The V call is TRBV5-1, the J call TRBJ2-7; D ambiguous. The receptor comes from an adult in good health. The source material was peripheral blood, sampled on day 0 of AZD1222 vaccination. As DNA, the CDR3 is TGCGCCAGCAGCTTGGCTGGGCCCGAGCAGTACTTC. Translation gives CASSLAGPEQYF.